The present T cell receptor beta chain was sequenced within a study of cytomegalovirus exposure and HLA in healthy donors. Study in general: The 120 validation repertoires, a later analysis reported, used the same platform as the 666 repertoires from the first cohort. Study results and limitations: In the approximately 120 validation repertoires, a later analysis found that first-cohort TCR clusters tended to co-occur. Specificity for CMV antigens was confirmed in vitro for three of the CMV-associated chains.

Trimming cost V 8 bases and J 7 bases, with 18 bases left between them. From germline, CDR1 is WNHNN and CDR2 SYGVQD (reference sequence). This CDR3 has 14 residues. As to this clone: Its antigen is unidentified.

The data were produced by immunoSEQ multiplex PCR, yet TCRdb's version contains in-frame clones alone and is incomplete. The sample contains 250,000 to 300,000 clones, around 91% of which appear only once. The TCR comes from a woman between 18 and 30 years old in good health and CMV-seronegative. The sequenced material came from PBMCs. The chain is built from TRBV10-1 and TRBJ2-1; TRBD1 might be the D (5 bases). The CDR3 sequence is CASSTETALNEQFF. The CDR3 nucleotides read TGCGCCAGCTCTACTGAGACAGCGCTTAATGAGCAGTTCTTC.